A selection of T cell receptor beta chains follows, all from one sample in a study of blood T cell repertoires in COVID-19. Some clones are missing from TCRdb's copy, which holds only in-frame ones; the method was immunoSEQ multiplex PCR. The profile covers 43,000 or so clones, with approximately 90% appearing a single time and about 9.2% taken by the ten largest. Specimen: peripheral blood. These receptors were obtained from a woman of 80 years or more with active COVID-19. Each CDR3 is given with its conserved first and last residue. Fields, in order: D gene, V gene, clone size, J gene, CDR3 protein, CDR3 DNA. The D gene is left open where the match is weak. Clone size is not always given. Where it is, it says once, few, many or a class for expanded clones.

.,TRBV6-6,.,TRBJ1-5,CASSSTGSGQPQHF,TGTGCCAGCAGTTCGACAGGCTCGGGTCAGCCCCAGCATTTT
TRBD1,TRBV7-3,.,TRBJ1-6,CASSSGQYNSPLHF,TGTGCCAGCAGCTCGGGACAGTATAATTCACCCCTCCACTTT
TRBD2,TRBV3-1/TRBV3-2,.,TRBJ2-7,CASSQPGLAGGSYEQYF,TGTGCCAGCAGCCAACCTGGACTAGCGGGGGGATCCTACGAGCAGTACTTC
.,TRBV9,.,TRBJ2-7,CASSEGTRGGQYF,TGTGCCAGCAGCGAGGGGACGCGGGGTGGGCAGTACTTC
.,TRBV20-1,few,TRBJ2-2,CSASQSVGELFF,TGCAGTGCTAGTCAGTCCGTCGGGGAGCTGTTTTTT
.,TRBV29-1,.,TRBJ1-2,CSVDLNGDNTF,TGCAGCGTTGATTTAAATGGTGACAACACCTTC
.,TRBV18,.,TRBJ2-3,CASSPQTGADTQYF,TGTGCCAGCTCACCACAGACGGGTGCAGATACGCAGTATTTT
.,TRBV9,.,TRBJ1-1,CASSVVLGEVDTEAFF,TGTGCCAGCAGCGTAGTCCTGGGGGAGGTGGACACTGAAGCTTTCTTT
.,TRBV5-6,.,TRBJ2-6,CASSFPTGANVLTF,TGTGCCAGCAGCTTTCCCACTGGGGCCAACGTCCTGACTTTC
.,TRBV28,.,TRBJ1-1,CASSFHGGNTEAFF,TGTGCCAGCAGTTTCCACGGCGGGAACACTGAAGCTTTCTTT
.,TRBV4-1,once,TRBJ2-5,CASSQDHTGQETQYF,TGCGCCAGCAGCCAAGATCATACAGGGCAAGAGACCCAGTACTTC
TRBD1,TRBV7-2,.,TRBJ1-4,CASSPGGAGEKLFF,TGTGCCAGCAGTCCAGGGGGCGCTGGTGAAAAACTGTTTTTT
.,TRBV7-2,few,TRBJ1-5,CASSVNSNQPQHF,TGTGCCAGCAGCGTCAATAGCAATCAGCCCCAGCATTTT
.,TRBV20-1,.,TRBJ2-5,CSASRSREETQYF,TGCAGTGCTAGTCGGAGCCGGGAAGAGACCCAGTACTTC
.,TRBV6-6,few,TRBJ2-7,CASSPVWQGTTYEQYF,TGTGCCAGCAGCCCGGTGTGGCAGGGGACCACCTACGAGCAGTACTTC
.,TRBV5-6,.,TRBJ1-1,CASSLVTGTEAFF,TGTGCCAGCAGCTTGGTTACAGGCACTGAAGCTTTCTTT
.,TRBV5-8,.,TRBJ2-2,CASSSPTRRGDTGELFF,TGTGCCAGCAGCTCCCCTACGAGGCGGGGAGACACCGGGGAGCTGTTTTTT
.,TRBV19,.,TRBJ1-2,CASGQSGGADYGYTF,TGTGCCAGTGGACAGTCGGGGGGCGCGGACTATGGCTACACCTTC
TRBD1,TRBV12-3/TRBV12-4,.,TRBJ1-1,CASSFLPGQEAFF,TGTGCCAGCAGTTTCCTCCCGGGACAGGAAGCTTTCTTT
.,TRBV27,.,TRBJ1-5,CASSHQGTNQPQHF,TGTGCCAGCAGTCATCAGGGGACCAATCAGCCCCAGCATTTT
TRBD1,TRBV5-1,.,TRBJ2-5,CASSSSGTGDAETQYF,TGCGCCAGCAGCTCATCCGGGACAGGGGATGCGGAGACCCAGTACTTC
.,TRBV18,.,TRBJ2-7,CASSPISGGGYEQYF,TGTGCCAGCTCACCAATTTCGGGGGGCGGATACGAGCAGTACTTC
TRBD1,TRBV6-2/TRBV6-3,.,TRBJ1-5,CASSSGTEGQPQHF,TGTGCCAGCAGCTCCGGGACAGAGGGACAGCCCCAGCATTTT
.,TRBV7-6,once,TRBJ1-3,CASSLLAGSGNTIYF,TGTGCCAGCAGCTTATTGGCAGGCTCTGGAAACACCATATATTTT
.,TRBV19,.,TRBJ2-7,CASSDFDSGGDYYEQYF,TGTGCCAGTAGCGACTTTGATAGCGGTGGGGATTATTACGAGCAGTACTTC
.,TRBV5-1,.,TRBJ1-3,CASSLAGISGNTIYF,TGCGCCAGCAGCTTGGCGGGGATCTCTGGAAACACCATATATTTT
.,TRBV6-1,once,TRBJ1-2,CASSEFQGYTF,TGTGCCAGCAGTGAATTTCAGGGCTACACCTTC
.,TRBV5-1,.,TRBJ1-1,CASSLENRETEAFF,TGCGCCAGCAGCTTGGAAAACAGGGAAACTGAAGCTTTCTTT
TRBD1,TRBV3-1/TRBV3-2,.,TRBJ1-1,CASSRNRGVTEAFF,TGTGCCAGCAGCCGCAACAGGGGGGTCACTGAAGCTTTCTTT
.,TRBV28,.,TRBJ2-7,CASSQRTATCEQYF,TGTGCCAGCAGTCAAAGGACAGCTACCTGCGAGCAGTACTTC
.,TRBV3-1/TRBV3-2,.,TRBJ2-5,CASSSQTFPRETQYF,TGTGCCAGCAGCTCCCAGACATTCCCCCGGGAGACCCAGTACTTC
TRBD1,TRBV3-1/TRBV3-2,.,TRBJ2-7,CASSSNSLGQGFYEQYF,TGTGCCAGCAGCTCTAATTCGTTAGGACAGGGGTTCTACGAGCAGTACTTC
.,TRBV3-1/TRBV3-2,.,TRBJ1-3,CASSQARDAGNTIYF,TGTGCCAGCAGCCAAGCGCGGGATGCAGGAAACACCATATATTTT
TRBD2,TRBV7-9,.,TRBJ2-2,CASSGLAGGSAGELFF,TGTGCCAGCAGCGGGTTGGCGGGGGGAAGCGCCGGGGAGCTGTTTTTT
.,TRBV18,.,TRBJ1-2,CASSRDQGGYTF,TGTGCCAGCTCACGGGATCAGGGTGGCTACACCTTC
.,TRBV19,.,TRBJ1-2,CASSIDLTGLNYGYTF,TGTGCCAGTAGTATCGATCTGACAGGCCTTAACTATGGCTACACCTTC
.,TRBV6-6,.,TRBJ2-7,CASRRQAFYEQYF,TGTGCCAGCAGGCGACAGGCATTTTACGAGCAGTACTTC
TRBD1,TRBV6-1,.,TRBJ1-2,CASSERDRVNYGYTF,TGTGCCAGCAGTGAACGGGACAGGGTGAACTATGGCTACACCTTC
.,TRBV18,.,TRBJ2-2,CASSPPVTSTGELFF,TGTGCCAGCTCACCACCAGTGACTAGCACCGGGGAGCTGTTTTTT
TRBD2,TRBV11-2,.,TRBJ2-1,CASSLGRGSNEQFF,TGTGCCAGCAGCTTAGGGCGGGGGTCCAATGAGCAGTTCTTC
TRBD2,TRBV9,.,TRBJ2-3,CASRPSGGADTQYF,TGTGCCAGCAGACCTAGCGGGGGGGCAGATACGCAGTATTTT
TRBD1,TRBV19,once,TRBJ2-1,CASSAGQVNNEQFF,TGTGCCAGTAGTGCCGGACAGGTCAACAATGAGCAGTTCTTC
.,TRBV2,.,TRBJ2-2,CASSEARLENTGELFF,TGTGCCAGCAGTGAAGCGCGGCTAGAAAACACCGGGGAGCTGTTTTTT
TRBD1,TRBV18,.,TRBJ2-1,CASSPLGQANEQFF,TGTGCCAGCTCACCGTTGGGACAGGCGAATGAGCAGTTCTTC
TRBD2,TRBV5-1,.,TRBJ2-5,CASSLGLAGGSPETQYF,TGCGCCAGCAGCCTGGGACTAGCGGGGGGGAGCCCCGAGACCCAGTACTTC
.,TRBV11-2,.,TRBJ1-1,CASSLGTNTEAFF,TGTGCCAGCAGCTTAGGGACAAACACTGAAGCTTTCTTT
.,TRBV30,few,TRBJ1-1,CAWSVQGPGAAFF,TGTGCCTGGAGTGTACAGGGCCCAGGGGCCGCTTTCTTT
.,TRBV6-6,.,TRBJ1-1,CASSYSEGAGSEAFF,TGTGCCAGCAGTTACTCGGAGGGCGCCGGATCTGAAGCTTTCTTT
TRBD1,TRBV9,.,TRBJ1-4,CASSFGQGAEKLFF,TGTGCCAGCAGCTTTGGACAGGGGGCCGAAAAACTGTTTTTT